Below are 22 T cell receptor beta chains sequenced from a single sample in a study of vaccination and CD4 T cells after COVID-19. The Oncomine TCR Beta short-read assay generated sequence data from the DNA of cultured CD4+ T cells. Via MiXCR, TCRdb re-called the PCR reads, giving one row per CDR3 protein. Counted here are about 13,000 distinct CDR3 sequences, more than 35% occurring once; the ten biggest clones make up approximately 15%. The treatment denotes: approximately 9-day PBMC culture with coronavirus spike peptide pools or control peptides (ViraFEST assay). Their specific antigens are unknown. Input material: CD4+ T cells from blood, cultured in vitro. The receptors were gathered from a human donor who had recovered from COVID-19.

This clonotype was detected a few times. V is TRBV20-1 and J is TRBJ2-5, with TRBD2 as a possible D gene (7 bases). Trimming pared 3 bases from V and 5 bases from J, leaving 13 bases between. This CDR3 spans 13 amino acids. Germline values: CDR1 DFQATT, CDR2 SNEGSKA (reference sequence). The CDR3 DNA reads TGCAGTGCTAGGGAGGGGGGGTTGGAGACCCAGTACTTC. It codes for CSAREGGLETQYF.

This sequence joins TRBV6-2 or TRBV6-3 and TRBJ2-4; D gene uncertain. Germline CDR1 and CDR2: MNHEY and SVGEGT. V was cut by 8 bases and J by 1 base, with 12 bases left in between. There are 14 residues in the CDR3. In DNA, the CDR3 is TGTGCCAGCCGGGTGGAAGCGGCCAAAAACATTCAGTACTTC. It translates to CASRVEAAKNIQYF.

This clonotype was seen more than once but under ten times. The chain combines TRBV30 with TRBJ1-5; 7 bases match TRBD1. Trimming cost V 1 base and J 7 bases; bases outside gene matches: 4. The germline gives CDR1 GTSNPN, CDR2 SVGIG (reference sequence). The CDR3 spans 13 residues. CDR3 sequence reads: CAWSEGAGQPQHF. CDR3 coding DNA: TGTGCCTGGAGTGAGGGGGCAGGGCAGCCCCAGCATTTT.

This clonotype turned up a few times. The chain employs TRBV7-9 and TRBJ1-3; a weak D match, TRBD1 (5 bases). Germline V gives CDR1 SEHNR, CDR2 FQNEAQ (reference sequence). V dropped 4 bases and J dropped 0 bases, with 13 bases sitting between them. The CDR3 is 16 residues long. CDR3 DNA sequence: TGTGCCAGCAGCTCCCAACCGGGGCACTCTGGAAACACCATATATTTT. This codes for CASSSQPGHSGNTIYF.

The chain joins TRBV19 to TRBJ1-6; possibly TRBD1 for D (5 bases). CDR1 is LNHDA and CDR2 is SQIVND in the germline V gene (reference sequence). V lost 1 base to trimming and J lost 4 bases, with 11 bases between them. CDR3 length: 16 amino acids. This CDR3 reads CASSIGGVGYNSPLHF. The CDR3 nucleotides read TGTGCCAGTAGTATAGGAGGGGTAGGTTATAATTCACCCCTCCACTTT. Using reference TRBV19 and TRBJ1-6 for the parts outside the CDR3, the full variable domain is DGGITQSPKYLFRKEGQNVTLSCEQNLNHDAMYWYRQDPGQGLRLIYYSQIVNDFQKGDIAEGYSVSREKKESFPLTVTSAQKNPTAFYLCASSIGGVGYNSPLHFGNGTRLTVT.

The genes are TRBV27 and TRBJ2-7; 11 bases fit TRBD1. V lost 4 bases to trimming and J lost 6 bases; unmatched junction nucleotides: 8. There are 15 residues in the CDR3. Germline lookup yields CDR1 MNHEY and CDR2 SMNVEV (reference sequence). The CDR3 coding sequence is TGTGCCAGCAGTTCCCCGGACAGGGGGCTAAGCGAGCAGTACTTC. Its translation: CASSSPDRGLSEQYF.

This clonotype was recorded a few times. This chain links TRBV30 with TRBJ2-3; 8 bases are a match to TRBD1. V was pared by 3 bases and J by 6 bases, with 8 bases of the junction left unmatched. The CDR3 runs 14 residues. Germline V gene data show CDR1 as GTSNPN and CDR2 as SVGIG (reference sequence). CDR3 nucleotide sequence: TGTGCCTGGAGGGACAGGGCAAGAAAGGATACGCAGTATTTT. This gives the protein CAWRDRARKDTQYF.

The CDR3 here is CASSRGLGADSPLHF. DNA of the CDR3: TGTGCCAGCAGCCGTGGGCTCGGGGCCGATTCACCCCTCCACTTT. This chain uses TRBV5-6 with TRBJ1-6; TRBD1 might be the D (5 bases). The CDR3 covers 15 residues. The V end lost 4 bases, the J end lost 8 bases, and 16 bases lay between the germline ends. Germline loops: CDR1 SGHDT, CDR2 YYEEEE. Full variable domain (outside the CDR3, taken from reference TRBV5-6 and TRBJ1-6): DAGVTQSPTHLIKTRGQQVTLRCSPKSGHDTVSWYQQALGQGPQFIFQYYEEEERQRGNFPDRFSGHQFPNYSSELNVNALLLGDSALYLCASSRGLGADSPLHFGNGTRLTVT.

The rearrangement joins TRBV19 to TRBJ1-2; unclear D gene. V lost 2 bases and J 4 bases, leaving 17 bases between the germline ends. CDR1 and CDR2 (germline): LNHDA, SQIVND (reference sequence). The CDR3 is 16 residues long. The CDR3 DNA is TGTGCCAGTAGTATAAGGGTACCCAACAAGAGCTATGGCTACACCTTC. Protein: CASSIRVPNKSYGYTF.

This clonotype was seen a few times. The chain couples TRBV5-1 to TRBJ2-2; either TRBD1 or TRBD2 may supply D (6 bases each). Per the germline V gene, CDR1 is SGHRS and CDR2 is YFSETQ. The CDR3 contains 16 residues. V lost 0 bases, J lost 6 bases, and 15 bases lay in between. The CDR3, as DNA: TGCGCCAGCAGCTTGGCCGTAGGTGGGGGGCCCGGGGAGCTGTTTTTT. This encodes CASSLAVGGGPGELFF.

The CDR3 nucleotides are TGTGCCAGCAGAGGGGACAGAGAGACCCAGTACTTC. It translates to CASRGDRETQYF. The V call is TRBV21-1, the J call TRBJ2-5; the table's D call of TRBD1 was not tested on the DNA. TRBV21-1 has pseudogene status. This CDR3 is 12 amino acids long.

J is TRBJ2-1 and V is TRBV12-3 or TRBV12-4; no clear D gene. V dropped 7 bases and J dropped 4 bases, with 14 bases sitting between them. This CDR3 contains 14 residues. The CDR3 loop is CASTSDRFYNEQFF. Written as DNA, the CDR3 is TGTGCCAGCACTTCCGACCGTTTTTACAATGAGCAGTTCTTC.

This clonotype showed up just once. The chain recombines TRBV2 with TRBJ1-5; 9 bases agree with TRBD1. CDR3 length: 15 residues. V shed 4 bases and J 3 bases; nucleotides not matched to a gene: 4. Germline loops: CDR1 SNHLY, CDR2 FYNNEI. The CDR3 DNA follows: TGTGCCAGCAGTGGGGACAGGGCTATCAATCAGCCCCAGCATTTT. Translating gives CASSGDRAINQPQHF.

V usage is TRBV5-5 and J usage is TRBJ2-3; 13 bases line up with TRBD2. The V gene end was trimmed by 3 bases and the J gene end by 2 bases; junction bases not matched to a gene: 9. The CDR3 has 18 amino acids. Germline V gives CDR1 SGHKS, CDR2 YYEKEE (reference sequence). The CDR3 DNA sequence: TGTGCCAGCAGCTCGACTAGCGGGGGGATTACTTACACAGATACGCAGTATTTT. It is translated as CASSSTSGGITYTDTQYF. The full variable domain, with the rest looked up from reference TRBV5-5 and TRBJ2-3, is DAGVTQSPTHLIKTRGQQVTLRCSPISGHKSVSWYQQVLGQGPQFIFQYYEKEERGRGNFPDRFSARQFPNYSSELNVNALLLGDSALYLCASSSTSGGITYTDTQYFGPGTRLTVL.

This clonotype was seen only a few times. The V call is TRBV19, the J call TRBJ2-3; D not resolved. Germline V gives CDR1 LNHDA, CDR2 SQIVND (reference sequence). V lost 5 bases, J lost 0 bases, and 9 bases lay in between. The length of the CDR3 is 14 residues. The CDR3 protein is CASSVGRSTDTQYF. CDR3 coding DNA: TGTGCCAGTAGTGTGGGTCGGAGCACAGATACGCAGTATTTT.

This clonotype has a handful of counts. This chain links TRBV12-3 or TRBV12-4 with TRBJ2-2; perhaps TRBD1 as D (5 bases). The CDR3 has 14 residues. V shed 1 base and J shed 5 bases, with 8 bases lying between them. CDR3 protein: CASSLDRPTGELFF. CDR3 DNA: TGTGCCAGCAGTTTAGACAGGCCTACCGGGGAGCTGTTTTTT.

The V call is TRBV19, the J call TRBJ1-2; a possible D gene is TRBD1 (6 bases). This CDR3 has 14 amino acids. V was trimmed by 7 bases and J by 8 bases, leaving 20 bases between them. In germline, CDR1 is LNHDA, CDR2 SQIVND (reference sequence). The CDR3 spells CASMAGRGASGYTF. The CDR3 DNA reads TGTGCCAGTATGGCGGGCAGGGGCGCTTCCGGCTACACCTTC.

This clonotype was found a few times. V gene TRBV12-3 or TRBV12-4 combines with J gene TRBJ2-2; D is ambiguous. The CDR3 runs 15 residues. Trimming pared 3 bases from V and 2 bases from J, leaving 10 bases between. CDR3 sequence (DNA): TGTGCCAGCAGTTTCCCTTACTCTAACACCGGGGAGCTGTTTTTT. Its translation: CASSFPYSNTGELFF.

The rearrangement links TRBV20-1 to TRBJ1-6, with D maybe TRBD1 (5 bases). V was clipped by 6 bases and J by 0 bases, with 15 bases between them. CDR1 is DFQATT and CDR2 is SNEGSKA in the germline V gene (reference sequence). CDR3 size: 16 residues. CDR3 coding DNA: TGCAGTGCCCGCAGGGATTTGAGCTCCTATAATTCACCCCTCCACTTT. Amino acids: CSARRDLSSYNSPLHF.

This clonotype was observed a few times. CDR3: CSASPGGANAYEQYF. CDR3 sequence (DNA): TGCAGTGCCTCCCCGGGGGGGGCTAACGCCTACGAGCAGTACTTC. The V call is TRBV20-1, the J call TRBJ2-7; 8 nucleotides align to TRBD2. J lost 2 bases, V lost 6 bases, and 12 bases had no gene match. Germline assignment: CDR1 DFQATT and CDR2 SNEGSKA (reference sequence). This CDR3 is 15 amino acids long.

The chain has TRBV5-1 and TRBJ2-6; TRBD1 matches at 11 bases. Germline trimming cut 4 bases from V and 0 bases from J; bases unmatched to any gene: 6. This CDR3 has 18 amino acids. Germline values: CDR1 SGHRS, CDR2 YFSETQ. CDR3 sequence reads: CASSRGGTGGSGANVLTF. CDR3 nucleotides: TGCGCCAGCAGCCGTGGGGGGACAGGGGGCTCTGGGGCCAACGTCCTGACTTTC.

This clonotype was seen a few times. The genes are TRBV15 and TRBJ2-1; D unresolved. The CDR3 spans 13 residues. The ends were cut back, 7 bases at V and 7 bases at J, with 14 bases in the middle. CDR1 is LNHNV, CDR2 YYDKDF, per germline (reference sequence). DNA of the CDR3: TGTGCCACCAACCGACCCCCCGAGAATGAGCAGTTCTTC. Its translation is CATNRPPENEQFF.